This T cell receptor (beta chain) was captured by sequencing in a study of identical twins. TCRdb reprocessed the 5' RACE reads with MiXCR, giving one entry per CDR3 protein. The table has about 530,000 distinct CDR3 sequences, about a fifth seen once; the top ten hold 0.48%. There are a few counts of this clonotype. Germline CDR1 reads SGHRS; CDR2 reads YFSETQ. V dropped 0 bases and J dropped 4; count of bases not matched to a gene: 4. This CDR3 contains 15 residues. Another study also made use of these data, one on yellow fever vaccine responses in identical twins.

The sample taken for sequencing was CD4+ T cells sorted from blood. The chain links TRBV5-1 to TRBJ2-3; 8 nucleotides align to TRBD2. The TCR was taken from a woman aged 18-29 years in good health. The CDR3 loop reads CASSLDAGGPDTQYF. As DNA, the CDR3 is TGCGCCAGCAGCTTGGACGCGGGAGGACCAGATACGCAGTATTTT.